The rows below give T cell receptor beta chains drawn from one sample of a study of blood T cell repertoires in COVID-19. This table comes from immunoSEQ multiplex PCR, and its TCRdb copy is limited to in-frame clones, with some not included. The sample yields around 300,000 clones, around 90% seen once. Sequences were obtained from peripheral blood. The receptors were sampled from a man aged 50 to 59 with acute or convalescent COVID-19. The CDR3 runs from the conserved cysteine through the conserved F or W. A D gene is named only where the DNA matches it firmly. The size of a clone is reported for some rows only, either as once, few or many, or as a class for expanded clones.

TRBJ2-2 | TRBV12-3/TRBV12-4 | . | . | TGTGCCAGCGGACAACCGAACACCGGGGAGCTGTTTTTT | CASGQPNTGELFF
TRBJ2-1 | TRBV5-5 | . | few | TGTGCCAGCAGCTTGCTGGCATCGGGGAGCAATGAGCAGTTCTTC | CASSLLASGSNEQFF
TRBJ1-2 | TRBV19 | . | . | TGTGCCAGTAGTATAGGGGCAGGGGCCTTAGATGGCTACACCTTC | CASSIGAGALDGYTF
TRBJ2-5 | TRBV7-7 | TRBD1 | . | TGTGCTAGCAGCTCGGGACAGCGGGAGACCCAGTACTTC | CASSSGQRETQYF
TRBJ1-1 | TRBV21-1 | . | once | TGTGCCAGCAGCAAACTGGAACAGGGAGAGAAAAACACTGAAGCTTTCTTT | CASSKLEQGEKNTEAFF
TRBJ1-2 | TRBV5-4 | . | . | TGTGCCAGCAGCAGCGACAGCTATGGCTACACCTTC | CASSSDSYGYTF
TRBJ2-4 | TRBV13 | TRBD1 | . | TGTGCCAGCAGCCGTGCCCGGGGACAGGTCTTC | CASSRARGQVF
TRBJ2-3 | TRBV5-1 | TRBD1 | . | TGCGCCAGCAGCTTAGGACAGGGAATGTCCACAGATACGCAGTATTTT | CASSLGQGMSTDTQYF
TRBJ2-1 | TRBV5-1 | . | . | TGCGCCAGCAGCTTGGACAGGGTCGATGAGCAGTTCTTC | CASSLDRVDEQFF
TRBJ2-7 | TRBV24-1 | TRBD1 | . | TGTACATTCCGGGACAGGGTGGGCGAGCAGTACTTC | CTFRDRVGEQYF
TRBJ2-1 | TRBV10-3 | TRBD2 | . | TGTGCCATCAGAGCGTCCCCATCACTAGCGGGGGCGCACAATGAGCAGTTCTTC | CAIRASPSLAGAHNEQFF
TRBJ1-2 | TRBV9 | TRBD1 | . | TGTGCCAGCAGCCGTGAGGGGGCGTTCGGCTACACCTTC | CASSREGAFGYTF
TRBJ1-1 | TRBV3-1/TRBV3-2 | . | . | TGTGCCAGCAGCCAAGCTTCCGGTACTGAAGCTTTCTTT | CASSQASGTEAFF
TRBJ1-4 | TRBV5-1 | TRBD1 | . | TGCGCCAGCACCTTGGGGACAGGGACCGTACCTAGTTCTAATGAAAAACTGTTTTTT | CASTLGTGTVPSSNEKLFF
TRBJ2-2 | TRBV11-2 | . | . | TGTGCCAGCAGCTTAGAACGGACCCTCGGGGAGCTGTTTTTT | CASSLERTLGELFF
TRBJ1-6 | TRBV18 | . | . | TGTGCCAGCTCACCACCGAGTATGATGAATTCACCCCTCCACTTT | CASSPPSMMNSPLHF
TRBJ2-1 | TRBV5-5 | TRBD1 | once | TGTGCCAGCAGGAGGGGGCTAGGGATTGGCAATGAGCAGTTCTTC | CASRRGLGIGNEQFF
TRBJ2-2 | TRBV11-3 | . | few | TGTGCCAGCAGCTTAGGTGGGGGCGGCGACACCGGGGAGCTGTTTTTT | CASSLGGGGDTGELFF
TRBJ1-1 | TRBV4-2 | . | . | TGTGCCAGCAGCCAAGTTTGGAAATGGGGGCGCCAGGATAAGAACACTGAAGCTTTCTTT | CASSQVWKWGRQDKNTEAFF
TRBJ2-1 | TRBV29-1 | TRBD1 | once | TGCAGCGTCCGGGACAGGGTAATCAATGAGCAGTTCTTC | CSVRDRVINEQFF
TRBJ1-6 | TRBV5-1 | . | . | TGCGCCAGCAGCTTGGCTACGGGGGATAATTCACCCCTCCACTTT | CASSLATGDNSPLHF
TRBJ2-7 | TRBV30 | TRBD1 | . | TGTGCCTGGAGCACCGGGACAGGGACCCACGAGCAGTACTTC | CAWSTGTGTHEQYF
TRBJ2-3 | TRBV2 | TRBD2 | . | TGTGCCAGCAGTCGACTAGCGGCTACTAGCACAGATACGCAGTATTTT | CASSRLAATSTDTQYF
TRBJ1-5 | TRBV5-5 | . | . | TGTGCCAGCAGCCGTGACGGGGGCAATCAGCCCCAGCATTTT | CASSRDGGNQPQHF
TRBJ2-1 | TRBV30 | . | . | TGTGCCTGGAGTTCCACAGAAGGCTCCTACAATGAGCAGTTCTTC | CAWSSTEGSYNEQFF
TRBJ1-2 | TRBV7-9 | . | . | TGTGCCAGCAGCTTATCGGAGGGCTCGAATGGCTACACCTTC | CASSLSEGSNGYTF
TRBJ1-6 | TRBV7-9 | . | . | TGTGCCAGCAGCCCCGGGGGAGGGTTGGGACCCCTCCACTTT | CASSPGGGLGPLHF
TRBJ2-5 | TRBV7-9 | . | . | TGTGCCAGCAGCGGAGCCCGGACTTTCCAAGAGACCCAGTACTTC | CASSGARTFQETQYF
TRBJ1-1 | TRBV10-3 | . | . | TGTGCCATCAGTGAGTCGATGTTCTCCGGTACAGGGCTTGAAGCTTTCTTT | CAISESMFSGTGLEAFF
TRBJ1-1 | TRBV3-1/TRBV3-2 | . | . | TGTGCCAGCAGCCCAGGGGACACTGAAGCTTTCTTT | CASSPGDTEAFF
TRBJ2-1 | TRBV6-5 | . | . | TGTGCCAGCAAGGAGTTTTCATCCTACAATGAGCAGTTCTTC | CASKEFSSYNEQFF
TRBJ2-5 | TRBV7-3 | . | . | TGTGCCAGCAGCTTAAAGGGGCAGCCCGTGGAGACCCAGTACTTC | CASSLKGQPVETQYF
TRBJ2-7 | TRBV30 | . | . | TGTGCCTGGAGTGTGTCCGAGAACTACGAGCAGTACTTC | CAWSVSENYEQYF
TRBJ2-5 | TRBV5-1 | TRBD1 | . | TGCGCCAGCAGCCCTTCGGACAGGACCCGGGAGACCCAGTACTTC | CASSPSDRTRETQYF
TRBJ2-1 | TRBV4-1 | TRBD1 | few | TGCGCCAGCAGCCAAGTAGGGGGCCCTCGTTACAATGAGCAGTTCTTC | CASSQVGGPRYNEQFF
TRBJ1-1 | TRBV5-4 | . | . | TGTGCCAGCAGCTTGGACGGGGAAAACACTGAAGCTTTCTTT | CASSLDGENTEAFF
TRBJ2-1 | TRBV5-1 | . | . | TGCGCCAGCAGCTTGGATAGGGGATACAATGAGCAGTTCTTC | CASSLDRGYNEQFF
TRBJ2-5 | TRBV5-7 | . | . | TGTGCCAGCCGCCCCCCCGGGGGAGAAGGGGAGACCCAGTACTTC | CASRPPGGEGETQYF
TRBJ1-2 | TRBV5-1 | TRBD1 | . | TGCGCCAGCAGTTTAGGACAGGGGGCGAGGGGCTACACCTTC | CASSLGQGARGYTF
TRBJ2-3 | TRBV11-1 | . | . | TGTGCCAGCAGCTGGCGGGGGCATTATACGCAGTATTTT | CASSWRGHYTQYF
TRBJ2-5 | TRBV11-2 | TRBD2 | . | TGTGCCAGCAGCTACGGAATAGCGGGGACCCAGTACTTC | CASSYGIAGTQYF
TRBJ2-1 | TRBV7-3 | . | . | TGTGCCAGCAGCAAGACAGGGGAGGGCTCCTACAATGAGCAGTTCTTC | CASSKTGEGSYNEQFF
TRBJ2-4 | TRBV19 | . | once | TGTGCCAGTAGTATAGGCGGGGTAGCCAAAAACATTCAGTACTTC | CASSIGGVAKNIQYF
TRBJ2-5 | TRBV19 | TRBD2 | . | TGTGCCAGTAGTATACCGGGACTAGCGGGGCTACTCCAAGAGACCCAGTACTTC | CASSIPGLAGLLQETQYF
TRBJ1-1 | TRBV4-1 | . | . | TGCGCCAGCAGCCAAGTGGAGCCAATCGGGACTGAAGCTTTCTTT | CASSQVEPIGTEAFF
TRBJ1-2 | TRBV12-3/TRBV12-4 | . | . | TGTGCCAGCAGCCTGGCCAACTATGGCTACACCTTC | CASSLANYGYTF
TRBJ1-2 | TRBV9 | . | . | TGTGCCAGCAGCCTACCAGGGTTTGGCTACACCTTC | CASSLPGFGYTF
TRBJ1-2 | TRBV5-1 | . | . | TGCGCCAGCAGCCAGAACGGGGGGTCAAATGGCTACACCTTC | CASSQNGGSNGYTF
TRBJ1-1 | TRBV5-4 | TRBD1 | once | TGTGCCAGCAGCAATACAGGGGGTTCCGAAGCTTTCTTT | CASSNTGGSEAFF
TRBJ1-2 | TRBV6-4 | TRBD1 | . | TGTGCCAGCAGTGACATTCCCGGTAGCAGGGGGGTTAATGGCTACACCTTC | CASSDIPGSRGVNGYTF
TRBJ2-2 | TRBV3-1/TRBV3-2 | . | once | TGTGCCAGCAGCCAAGGGGTCCGGAGCACCGGGGAGCTGTTTTTT | CASSQGVRSTGELFF
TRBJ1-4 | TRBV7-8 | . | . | TGTGCCAGCAGTCAACCCGGACAGTTTGAAAAACTGTTTTTT | CASSQPGQFEKLFF
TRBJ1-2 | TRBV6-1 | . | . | TGTGCCAGCAGTGAAGGACAAAACTATGGCTACACCTTC | CASSEGQNYGYTF
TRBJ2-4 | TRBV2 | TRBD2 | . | TGTGCCAGCAGTGAATCAAGCGGGGGGTGGAAAAACATTCAGTACTTC | CASSESSGGWKNIQYF
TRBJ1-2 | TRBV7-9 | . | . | TGTGCCAGCAGCTTAGGAGACAGCTCTGGCTACACCTTC | CASSLGDSSGYTF
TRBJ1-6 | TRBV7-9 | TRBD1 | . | TGTGCCAGCAGCTTAGACAGGGGTCGGTCACCCCTCCACTTT | CASSLDRGRSPLHF
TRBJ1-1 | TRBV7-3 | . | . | TGTGCCAGCAGCTTAGATAGCAGCAACACTGAAGCTTTCTTT | CASSLDSSNTEAFF